One TCR beta chain is described in this entry. The record originates from a study of blood T cell repertoires in COVID-19. Study background: T cells, B-cell-depleted T cells, or PBMCs supplied cDNA or gDNA.

Libraries were prepared by immunoSEQ multiplex PCR; TCRdb keeps only in-frame clonotypes and omits some of them. The profile covers 60,000 to 90,000 clones, with more than 60% appearing a single time and over 20% taken by the ten largest. The CDR3 length is 14 residues. Germline values: CDR1 LGHNT, CDR2 FRNRAP. The V and J ends lost 8 bases and 0 bases respectively, with 13 bases between them. This receptor was identified in a man in his 60s with acute or convalescent COVID-19. The sequenced sample was peripheral blood. V and J are TRBV12-5 and TRBJ1-1, with D hard to call. This CDR3 reads CASRRGGLNTEAFF. The DNA for the CDR3 is TGTGCTAGTAGAAGAGGAGGTTTGAACACTGAAGCTTTCTTT.